The T cell receptor beta chain under discussion was sequenced for a study of T cells after yellow fever vaccination. With 2 bases removed from V and 5 bases from J, the gap between germline ends came to 10 bases. The CDR3 has 12 amino acids. Germline lookup yields CDR1 SQVTM and CDR2 ANQGSEA. TCRdb used MiXCR to reprocess the 5' RACE reads, holding one entry per CDR3 protein. The sample records roughly 500,000 distinct CDR3 sequences, about 19% being singletons. The material sequenced was PBMCs, taken 15 days after the yellow fever booster vaccination. This chain connects TRBV29-1 to TRBJ2-7, with D hard to call. The sequence came from a young man who received the YFV17D yellow fever vaccine. The CDR3 nucleotides are TGCAGCGTTGAATTTCGGATCCACGAGCAGTACTTC. Translation gives CSVEFRIHEQYF.